This TCR beta chain emerged from a study of T cell responses to AZD1222 COVID-19 vaccine (dated by TCRdb to the early 2020s). For context, the study as a whole: A total of more than 230 trial participants underwent TCR sequencing, of whom 200 to 220 received two doses of AZD1222 and about 25 received two doses of the MenACWY control vaccine. Trial participants were enrolled by age into 18-55, 56-69 and 70-plus year subgroups, with around 140, 26 and 57 TCR-sequenced participants respectively.

Notes on this clone: Its antigen has not been determined. No base quality values were provided; no much bigger clone lies one nucleotide off.

Results and caveats for the whole study, not just this receptor: Participants were mostly white British and included more females than males, and it was suggested by the authors that clonal diversity may have been underestimated. A significant rise in spike-specific TCR breadth and depth was observed after two AZD1222 doses relative to day 0 and relative to MenACWY recipients. Vaccine-associated CD4 TCRs spanned the whole spike protein, with dominant responses in regions 160-218 and 743-854. In the small 56-69-year group, the increase in depth fell short of significance, most likely because of low power. Nearly half of unique spike-specific TCRs reportedly recognized epitopes outside regions mutated in the B.1.351 and B.1.1.7 variants. Conclusions about previously exposed vaccinees are limited, since just six AZD1222 recipients were seropositive for SARS-CoV-2 at baseline. Because no samples from the day 14 peak response were available, repertoires could be characterized only after the peak T cell response.

The intended sense of this specimen's time point label: about 28 days (+/-7) after the second vaccine dose. AZD1222 recipients with second doses at about 4 weeks or about 12 weeks were pooled, because spike-specific TCR depth and breadth did not differ between schedules. Samples from vaccinated people were obtained from the UK trials COV001 and COV002, which included a single-blind randomized controlled phase 2/3 trial of AZD1222 (ChAdOx1 nCoV-19) in healthy adults. For TCRbeta chain sequencing, PBMC samples from trial participants were taken at day 0 and at day 28 after the second dose. The CDR3 regions of human TCRbeta chains were subjected to immunosequencing. In the authors' own workflow: TCRs in the repertoires were compared against a reference library of SARS-CoV-2-specific TCRs that had been generated with the MIRA antigen-specificity platform. Breadth was defined as the fraction of unique TCRs that were SARS-CoV-2-associated, and depth was defined as the fraction of total T cells that were SARS-CoV-2-associated. Using the MIRA data, each spike-specific TCR was assigned both to the spike region to which the TCR was reactive and to a CD4 or CD8 class. Log10-transformed breadth and depth values were compared by one-way ANOVA with Sidak's multiple comparisons tests. This is the immuneACCESS table as TCRdb keeps it, with only in-frame sequences that have V and J called. A part of the clones is gone; compared with another copy, unresolved V genes explain less than half, and the rest is unexplained. The DNA was the basis for D and trimming; V, J and clone size are from that table. The sample data list some 100,000 clones, and about 93% of these were observed just once. Together, the top ten hold around 3.2% of the sample.

Sequences were derived from peripheral blood, sampled 28 days after the second AZD1222 dose. This TCR was sampled from an adult who received the AZD1222 COVID-19 vaccine.

The encoded CDR3 is CASLSNRGPRETQYF. The DNA reads as follows: TGTGCCAGCCTCTCGAACAGGGGGCCGAGGGAGACCCAGTACTTC. Here the chain combines TRBV28 and TRBJ2-5, with 9 central nucleotides matching TRBD1. The germline V gene gives CDR1 as MDHEN and CDR2 as SYDVKM. The cysteine opens and the phenylalanine closes a CDR3 of 15 amino acids. Only the CDR3 DNA is retained, 45 bases long and in frame from the first base. Germline trimming: 8 bases from V, 5 bases from J; junction bases outside gene matches: 12.